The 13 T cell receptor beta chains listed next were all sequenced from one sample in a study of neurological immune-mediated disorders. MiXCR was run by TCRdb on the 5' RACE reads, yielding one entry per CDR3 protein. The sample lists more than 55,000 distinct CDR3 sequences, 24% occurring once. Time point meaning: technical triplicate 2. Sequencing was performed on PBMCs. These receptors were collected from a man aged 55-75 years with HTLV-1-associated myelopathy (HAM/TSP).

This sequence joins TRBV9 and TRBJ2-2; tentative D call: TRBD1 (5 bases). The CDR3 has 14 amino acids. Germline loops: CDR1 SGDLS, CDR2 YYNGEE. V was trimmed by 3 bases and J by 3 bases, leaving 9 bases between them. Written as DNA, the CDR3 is TGTGCCAGCAGCGGACGACAGTACACCGGGGAGCTGTTTTTT. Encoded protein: CASSGRQYTGELFF.

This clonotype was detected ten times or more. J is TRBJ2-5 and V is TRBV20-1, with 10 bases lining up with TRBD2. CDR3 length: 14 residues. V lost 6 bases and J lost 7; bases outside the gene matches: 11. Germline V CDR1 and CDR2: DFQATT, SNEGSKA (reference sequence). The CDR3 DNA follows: TGCAGTGCCGCGGGACTAGCGCTTGGCGGGACCCAGTACTTC. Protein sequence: CSAAGLALGGTQYF.

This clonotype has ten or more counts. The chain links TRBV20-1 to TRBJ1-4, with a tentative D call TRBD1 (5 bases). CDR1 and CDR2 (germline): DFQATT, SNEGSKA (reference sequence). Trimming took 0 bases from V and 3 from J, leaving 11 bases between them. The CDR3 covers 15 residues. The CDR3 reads CSAREVKGANEKLFF. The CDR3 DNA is TGCAGTGCTAGAGAGGTGAAAGGGGCTAATGAAAAACTGTTTTTT.

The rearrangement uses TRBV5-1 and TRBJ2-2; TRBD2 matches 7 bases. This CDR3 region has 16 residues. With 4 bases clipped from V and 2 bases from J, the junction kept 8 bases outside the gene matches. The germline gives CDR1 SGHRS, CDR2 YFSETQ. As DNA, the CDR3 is TGCGCCAGCAGCCCGGGAGCGGGACTCAACACCGGGGAGCTGTTTTTT. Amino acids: CASSPGAGLNTGELFF. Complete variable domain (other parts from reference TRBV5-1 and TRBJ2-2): KAGVTQTPRYLIKTRGQQVTLSCSPISGHRSVSWYQQTPGQGLQFLFEYFSETQRNKGNFPGRFSGRQFSNSRSEMNVSTLELGDSALYLCASSPGAGLNTGELFFGEGSRLTVL.

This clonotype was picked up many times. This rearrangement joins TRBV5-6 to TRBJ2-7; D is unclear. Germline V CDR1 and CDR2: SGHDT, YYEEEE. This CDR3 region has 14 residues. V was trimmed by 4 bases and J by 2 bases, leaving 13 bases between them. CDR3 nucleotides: TGTGCCAGCAGCCCAATTCTTGAGGCCTACGAGCAGTACTTC. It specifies CASSPILEAYEQYF.

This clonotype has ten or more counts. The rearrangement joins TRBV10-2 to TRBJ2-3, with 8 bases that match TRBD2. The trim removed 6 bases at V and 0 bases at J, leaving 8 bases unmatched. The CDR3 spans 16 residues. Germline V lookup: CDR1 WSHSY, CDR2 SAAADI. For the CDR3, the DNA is TGCGCCAGCAGGGCGATAGCGGGATCTAGCACAGATACGCAGTATTTT. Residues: CASRAIAGSSTDTQYF.

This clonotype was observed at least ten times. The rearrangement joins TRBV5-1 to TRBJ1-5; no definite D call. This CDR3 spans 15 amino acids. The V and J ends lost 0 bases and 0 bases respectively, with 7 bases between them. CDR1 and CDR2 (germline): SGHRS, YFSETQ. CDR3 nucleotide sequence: TGCGCCAGCAGCTTGGCGGGTATTAGCAATCAGCCCCAGCATTTT. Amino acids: CASSLAGISNQPQHF. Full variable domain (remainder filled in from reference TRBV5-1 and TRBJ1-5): KAGVTQTPRYLIKTRGQQVTLSCSPISGHRSVSWYQQTPGQGLQFLFEYFSETQRNKGNFPGRFSGRQFSNSRSEMNVSTLELGDSALYLCASSLAGISNQPQHFGDGTRLSIL.

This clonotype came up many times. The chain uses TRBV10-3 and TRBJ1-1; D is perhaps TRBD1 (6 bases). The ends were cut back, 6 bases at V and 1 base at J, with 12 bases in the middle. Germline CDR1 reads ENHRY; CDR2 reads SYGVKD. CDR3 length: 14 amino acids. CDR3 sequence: CAIRDTGQNTEAFF. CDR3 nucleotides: TGTGCCATCAGAGACACGGGACAGAACACTGAAGCTTTCTTT.

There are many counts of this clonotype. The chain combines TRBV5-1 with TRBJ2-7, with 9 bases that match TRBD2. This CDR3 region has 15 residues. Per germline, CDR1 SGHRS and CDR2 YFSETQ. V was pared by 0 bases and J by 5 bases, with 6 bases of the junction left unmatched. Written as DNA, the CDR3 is TGCGCCAGCAGCTTGGACGGGACTAGCTTTCACGAGCAGTACTTC. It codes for CASSLDGTSFHEQYF.

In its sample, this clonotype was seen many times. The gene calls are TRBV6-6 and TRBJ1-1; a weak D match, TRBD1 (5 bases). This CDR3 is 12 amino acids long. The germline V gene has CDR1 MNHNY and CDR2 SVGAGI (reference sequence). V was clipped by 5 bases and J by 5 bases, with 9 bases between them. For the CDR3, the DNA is TGTGCCAGCAGTGGGGCAGGGACTGAAGCTTTCTTT. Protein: CASSGAGTEAFF.

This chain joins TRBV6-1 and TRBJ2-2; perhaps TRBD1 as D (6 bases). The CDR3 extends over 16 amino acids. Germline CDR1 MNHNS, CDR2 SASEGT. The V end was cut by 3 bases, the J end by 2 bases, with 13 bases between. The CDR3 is CASSEKGRGNTGELFF. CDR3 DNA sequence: TGTGCCAGCAGTGAGAAGGGCAGGGGTAACACCGGGGAGCTGTTTTTT.

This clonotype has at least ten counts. The CDR3 DNA sequence: TGTGCCAGCAGCGAAGTCGGGGGATCCAATGAGCAGTTCTTC. Amino acids: CASSEVGGSNEQFF. V gene TRBV3-1 combines with J gene TRBJ2-1, with D tentatively TRBD2 (6 bases). The CDR3 runs 14 residues. In germline, CDR1 is LGHDT, CDR2 YNNKEL (reference sequence). V was clipped by 5 bases and J by 6 bases, with 14 bases between them.

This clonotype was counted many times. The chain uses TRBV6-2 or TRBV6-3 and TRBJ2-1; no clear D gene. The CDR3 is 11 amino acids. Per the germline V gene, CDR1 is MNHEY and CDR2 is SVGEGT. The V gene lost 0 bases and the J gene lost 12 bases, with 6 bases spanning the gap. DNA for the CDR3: TGTGCCAGCAGTTACTCTTACGGGCAGTTCTTC. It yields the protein CASSYSYGQFF.